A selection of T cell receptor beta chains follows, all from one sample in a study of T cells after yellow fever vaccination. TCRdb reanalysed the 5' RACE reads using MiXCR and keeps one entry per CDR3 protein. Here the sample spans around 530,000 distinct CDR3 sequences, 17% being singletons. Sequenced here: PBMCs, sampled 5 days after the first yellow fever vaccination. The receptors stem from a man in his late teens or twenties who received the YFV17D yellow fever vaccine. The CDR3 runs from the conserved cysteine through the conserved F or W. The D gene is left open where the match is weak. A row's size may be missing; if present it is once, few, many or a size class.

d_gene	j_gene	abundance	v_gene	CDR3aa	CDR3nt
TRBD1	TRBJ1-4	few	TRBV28	CASSWPGQGAVFGEKLFF	TGTGCCAGCAGTTGGCCGGGACAGGGGGCTGTCTTTGGTGAAAAACTGTTTTTT
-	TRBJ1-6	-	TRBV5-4	CASSAGQGTTSTPLHF	TGTGCCAGCAGCGCTGGGCAGGGGACCACATCGACACCCCTCCACTTT
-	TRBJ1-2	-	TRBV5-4	CASSSRVKRDFLYGYTF	TGTGCCAGCAGCTCCAGAGTCAAGCGGGATTTTCTCTATGGCTACACCTTC
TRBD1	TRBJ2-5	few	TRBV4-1	CASSQPTRDRGSGTQYF	TGCGCCAGCAGCCAACCAACCCGGGACAGGGGTTCGGGGACCCAGTACTTC
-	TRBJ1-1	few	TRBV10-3	CAITADTEAFF	TGTGCCATCACGGCGGACACTGAAGCTTTCTTT
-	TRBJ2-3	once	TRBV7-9	CASSSSGQILDTQYF	TGTGCCAGCAGCTCGTCGGGACAAATATTAGATACGCAGTATTTT
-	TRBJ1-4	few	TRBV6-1	CASRLQGMDEKLFF	TGTGCCAGCAGACTACAGGGAATGGATGAAAAACTGTTTTTT
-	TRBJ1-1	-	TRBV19	CASSIWGRLDQAEAFF	TGTGCCAGTAGTATCTGGGGTCGACTCGATCAGGCTGAAGCTTTCTTT
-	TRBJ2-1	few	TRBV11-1	CASSLEGGAPYNEQFF	TGTGCCAGCAGCTTAGAGGGCGGGGCGCCTTACAATGAGCAGTTCTTC
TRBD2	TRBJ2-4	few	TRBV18	CASSPTRLAGAAKNIQYF	TGTGCCAGCTCACCTACACGGCTAGCGGGGGCCGCCAAAAACATTCAGTACTTC
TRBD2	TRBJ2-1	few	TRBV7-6	CASSQGTNAAF	TGTGCCAGCAGCCAAGGGACTAACGCTGCCTTC
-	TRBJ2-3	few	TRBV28	CASRGVITDTQYF	TGTGCCAGCAGAGGAGTCATCACAGATACGCAGTATTTT
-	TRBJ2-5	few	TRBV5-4	CASTLWRGETQYF	TGTGCCAGCACCTTGTGGAGGGGGGAGACCCAGTACTTC
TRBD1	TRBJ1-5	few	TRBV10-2	CASGPEGQGVQPQHF	TGCGCCAGCGGGCCCGAGGGACAGGGGGTTCAGCCCCAGCATTTT
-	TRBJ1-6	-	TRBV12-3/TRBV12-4	CASSSRSGSYNSPLHF	TGTGCCAGCAGTTCAAGATCCGGGTCCTATAATTCACCCCTCCACTTT
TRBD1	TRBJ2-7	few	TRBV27	CASSLEGWRQGVYEQYF	TGTGCCAGCAGTCTCGAGGGGTGGAGACAGGGGGTCTACGAGCAGTACTTC
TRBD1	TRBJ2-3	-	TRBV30	CACNQGARDTQYF	TGTGCCTGTAATCAGGGGGCAAGAGATACGCAGTATTTT
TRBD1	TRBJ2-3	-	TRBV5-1	CASSPTRDRVGADTQYF	TGCGCCAGCAGCCCAACCCGGGACAGGGTGGGAGCAGATACGCAGTATTTT
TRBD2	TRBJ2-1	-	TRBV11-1	CASSLALGIAGEYNEQFF	TGTGCCAGCAGCTTAGCGCTCGGGATAGCGGGGGAGTACAATGAGCAGTTCTTC
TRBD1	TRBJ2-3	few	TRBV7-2	CASSISTGTGYQDTQYF	TGTGCCAGCAGCATAAGCACCGGGACAGGGTATCAAGATACGCAGTATTTT
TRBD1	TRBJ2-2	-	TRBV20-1	CCAKGQGASSNTGELFF	TGCTGTGCTAAAGGACAGGGGGCCTCTTCGAACACCGGGGAGCTGTTTTTT
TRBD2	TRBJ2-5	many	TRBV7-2	CASSLWAGVGETQYF	TGTGCCAGCAGCCTTTGGGCGGGGGTAGGAGAGACCCAGTACTTC
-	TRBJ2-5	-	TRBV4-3	CASSQDPLVMETQYF	TGCGCCAGCAGCCAAGATCCCCTGGTAATGGAGACCCAGTACTTC
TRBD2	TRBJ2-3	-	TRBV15	CATSRDSGGDTQYF	TGTGCCACCAGCAGGGATAGCGGGGGAGATACGCAGTATTTT
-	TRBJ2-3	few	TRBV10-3	CAIRSRANTDTQYF	TGTGCCATCAGGTCCCGGGCCAACACAGATACGCAGTATTTT
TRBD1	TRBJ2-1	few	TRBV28	CASSFRGTGYNEQFF	TGTGCCAGCAGTTTTAGGGGGACAGGGTACAATGAGCAGTTCTTC
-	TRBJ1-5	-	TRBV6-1	CASSMGPAGNQPQHF	TGTGCCAGCAGTATGGGCCCTGCGGGCAATCAGCCCCAGCATTTT
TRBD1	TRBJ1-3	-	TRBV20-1	CSARTGRNTIYF	TGCAGTGCTAGGACAGGGAGAAACACCATATATTTT
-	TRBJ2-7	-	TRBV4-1	CASSRPVGRGREQYF	TGCGCCAGCAGCCGCCCTGTGGGCAGGGGACGCGAGCAGTACTTC
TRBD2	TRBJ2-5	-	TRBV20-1	CSARSTPGLAGAWTQYF	TGCAGTGCTAGATCCACGCCCGGACTAGCGGGGGCCTGGACCCAGTACTTC
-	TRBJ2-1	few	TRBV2	CASSASMNREFF	TGTGCCAGCAGCGCTAGCATGAATAGAGAGTTCTTC
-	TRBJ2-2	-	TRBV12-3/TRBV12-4	CATVDWTFGGELFF	TGTGCCACCGTCGACTGGACCTTCGGCGGGGAGCTGTTTTTT
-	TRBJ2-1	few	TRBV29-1	CSVEDSNNEQFF	TGCAGCGTTGAAGACAGTAACAATGAGCAGTTCTTC
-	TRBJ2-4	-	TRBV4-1	CASSQALYPNTIAKNIQYF	TGCGCCAGCAGCCAAGCCCTATACCCAAACACAATAGCCAAAAACATTCAGTACTTC
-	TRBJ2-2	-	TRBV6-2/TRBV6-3	CASRRTPNTGELFF	TGTGCCAGCAGACGGACCCCTAACACCGGGGAGCTGTTTTTT
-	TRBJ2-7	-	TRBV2	CASMDPLYEQYF	TGTGCCAGCATGGACCCCTTGTACGAGCAGTACTTC
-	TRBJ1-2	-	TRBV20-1	CSARERGMGYTF	TGCAGTGCTAGAGAAAGGGGGATGGGCTACACCTTC
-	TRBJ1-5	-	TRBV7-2	CASSFGWSGNQPQHF	TGTGCCAGCAGCTTCGGGTGGTCTGGCAATCAGCCCCAGCATTTT
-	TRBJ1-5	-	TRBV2	CASRLDGHNQPQHF	TGTGCCAGCAGACTAGACGGACACAATCAGCCCCAGCATTTT
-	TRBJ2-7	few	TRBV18	CASSRGDGIPYEQYF	TGTGCCAGCTCACGGGGGGACGGAATTCCCTACGAGCAGTACTTC
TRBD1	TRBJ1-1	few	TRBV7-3	CASSTYRGIGAEAFF	TGTGCCAGCAGCACCTACAGGGGAATCGGAGCTGAAGCTTTCTTT
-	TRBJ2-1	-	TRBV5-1	CASSFDGDNEQFF	TGCGCCAGCAGCTTCGACGGAGATAATGAGCAGTTCTTC
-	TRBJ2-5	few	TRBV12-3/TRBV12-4	CASSAEGLAQYF	TGTGCCAGCAGTGCCGAGGGGTTGGCCCAGTACTTC
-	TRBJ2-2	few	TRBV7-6	CASRPDTAGELFF	TGTGCCAGCAGACCCGATACAGCCGGGGAGCTGTTTTTT
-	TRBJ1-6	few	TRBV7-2	CASSFTLAPLHF	TGTGCCAGCAGCTTTACCCTGGCACCCCTCCACTTT
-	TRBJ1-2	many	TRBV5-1	CASSRGEDGYTF	TGCGCCAGCAGCCGAGGTGAGGATGGCTACACCTTC
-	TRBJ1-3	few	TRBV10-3	CANRHAAEGNTIYF	TGTGCCAACCGACATGCGGCGGAGGGAAACACCATATATTTT
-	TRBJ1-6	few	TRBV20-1	CSAATDSDSPLHF	TGCAGTGCTGCAACGGACAGTGATTCACCCCTCCACTTT
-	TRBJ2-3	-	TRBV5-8	CASGSGARGTDTQYF	TGTGCCAGCGGCTCGGGGGCGCGTGGCACAGATACGCAGTATTTT
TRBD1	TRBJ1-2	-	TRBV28	CASRGQEGDYGYTF	TGTGCCAGCAGAGGACAGGAGGGGGACTATGGCTACACCTTC
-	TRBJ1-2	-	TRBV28	CASSLSRGNGYTF	TGTGCCAGCAGTTTGAGTAGGGGGAATGGCTACACCTTC
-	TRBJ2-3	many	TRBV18	CASSPPPGRNTDTQYF	TGTGCCAGCTCACCACCGCCAGGAAGAAACACAGATACGCAGTATTTT
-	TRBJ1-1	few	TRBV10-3	CAITAGTGTDTEAFF	TGTGCCATCACTGCGGGGACGGGGACCGACACTGAAGCTTTCTTT
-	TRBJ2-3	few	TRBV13	CASSSSAGTDTQYF	TGTGCCAGCAGCTCTAGCGCCGGCACAGATACGCAGTATTTT
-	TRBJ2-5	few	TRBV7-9	CASSLSRAGTQYF	TGTGCCAGCAGCTTATCCAGGGCCGGGACCCAGTACTTC
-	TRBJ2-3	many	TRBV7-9	CASSSRLPVTDTQYF	TGTGCCAGCAGCTCCCGACTGCCAGTCACAGATACGCAGTATTTT